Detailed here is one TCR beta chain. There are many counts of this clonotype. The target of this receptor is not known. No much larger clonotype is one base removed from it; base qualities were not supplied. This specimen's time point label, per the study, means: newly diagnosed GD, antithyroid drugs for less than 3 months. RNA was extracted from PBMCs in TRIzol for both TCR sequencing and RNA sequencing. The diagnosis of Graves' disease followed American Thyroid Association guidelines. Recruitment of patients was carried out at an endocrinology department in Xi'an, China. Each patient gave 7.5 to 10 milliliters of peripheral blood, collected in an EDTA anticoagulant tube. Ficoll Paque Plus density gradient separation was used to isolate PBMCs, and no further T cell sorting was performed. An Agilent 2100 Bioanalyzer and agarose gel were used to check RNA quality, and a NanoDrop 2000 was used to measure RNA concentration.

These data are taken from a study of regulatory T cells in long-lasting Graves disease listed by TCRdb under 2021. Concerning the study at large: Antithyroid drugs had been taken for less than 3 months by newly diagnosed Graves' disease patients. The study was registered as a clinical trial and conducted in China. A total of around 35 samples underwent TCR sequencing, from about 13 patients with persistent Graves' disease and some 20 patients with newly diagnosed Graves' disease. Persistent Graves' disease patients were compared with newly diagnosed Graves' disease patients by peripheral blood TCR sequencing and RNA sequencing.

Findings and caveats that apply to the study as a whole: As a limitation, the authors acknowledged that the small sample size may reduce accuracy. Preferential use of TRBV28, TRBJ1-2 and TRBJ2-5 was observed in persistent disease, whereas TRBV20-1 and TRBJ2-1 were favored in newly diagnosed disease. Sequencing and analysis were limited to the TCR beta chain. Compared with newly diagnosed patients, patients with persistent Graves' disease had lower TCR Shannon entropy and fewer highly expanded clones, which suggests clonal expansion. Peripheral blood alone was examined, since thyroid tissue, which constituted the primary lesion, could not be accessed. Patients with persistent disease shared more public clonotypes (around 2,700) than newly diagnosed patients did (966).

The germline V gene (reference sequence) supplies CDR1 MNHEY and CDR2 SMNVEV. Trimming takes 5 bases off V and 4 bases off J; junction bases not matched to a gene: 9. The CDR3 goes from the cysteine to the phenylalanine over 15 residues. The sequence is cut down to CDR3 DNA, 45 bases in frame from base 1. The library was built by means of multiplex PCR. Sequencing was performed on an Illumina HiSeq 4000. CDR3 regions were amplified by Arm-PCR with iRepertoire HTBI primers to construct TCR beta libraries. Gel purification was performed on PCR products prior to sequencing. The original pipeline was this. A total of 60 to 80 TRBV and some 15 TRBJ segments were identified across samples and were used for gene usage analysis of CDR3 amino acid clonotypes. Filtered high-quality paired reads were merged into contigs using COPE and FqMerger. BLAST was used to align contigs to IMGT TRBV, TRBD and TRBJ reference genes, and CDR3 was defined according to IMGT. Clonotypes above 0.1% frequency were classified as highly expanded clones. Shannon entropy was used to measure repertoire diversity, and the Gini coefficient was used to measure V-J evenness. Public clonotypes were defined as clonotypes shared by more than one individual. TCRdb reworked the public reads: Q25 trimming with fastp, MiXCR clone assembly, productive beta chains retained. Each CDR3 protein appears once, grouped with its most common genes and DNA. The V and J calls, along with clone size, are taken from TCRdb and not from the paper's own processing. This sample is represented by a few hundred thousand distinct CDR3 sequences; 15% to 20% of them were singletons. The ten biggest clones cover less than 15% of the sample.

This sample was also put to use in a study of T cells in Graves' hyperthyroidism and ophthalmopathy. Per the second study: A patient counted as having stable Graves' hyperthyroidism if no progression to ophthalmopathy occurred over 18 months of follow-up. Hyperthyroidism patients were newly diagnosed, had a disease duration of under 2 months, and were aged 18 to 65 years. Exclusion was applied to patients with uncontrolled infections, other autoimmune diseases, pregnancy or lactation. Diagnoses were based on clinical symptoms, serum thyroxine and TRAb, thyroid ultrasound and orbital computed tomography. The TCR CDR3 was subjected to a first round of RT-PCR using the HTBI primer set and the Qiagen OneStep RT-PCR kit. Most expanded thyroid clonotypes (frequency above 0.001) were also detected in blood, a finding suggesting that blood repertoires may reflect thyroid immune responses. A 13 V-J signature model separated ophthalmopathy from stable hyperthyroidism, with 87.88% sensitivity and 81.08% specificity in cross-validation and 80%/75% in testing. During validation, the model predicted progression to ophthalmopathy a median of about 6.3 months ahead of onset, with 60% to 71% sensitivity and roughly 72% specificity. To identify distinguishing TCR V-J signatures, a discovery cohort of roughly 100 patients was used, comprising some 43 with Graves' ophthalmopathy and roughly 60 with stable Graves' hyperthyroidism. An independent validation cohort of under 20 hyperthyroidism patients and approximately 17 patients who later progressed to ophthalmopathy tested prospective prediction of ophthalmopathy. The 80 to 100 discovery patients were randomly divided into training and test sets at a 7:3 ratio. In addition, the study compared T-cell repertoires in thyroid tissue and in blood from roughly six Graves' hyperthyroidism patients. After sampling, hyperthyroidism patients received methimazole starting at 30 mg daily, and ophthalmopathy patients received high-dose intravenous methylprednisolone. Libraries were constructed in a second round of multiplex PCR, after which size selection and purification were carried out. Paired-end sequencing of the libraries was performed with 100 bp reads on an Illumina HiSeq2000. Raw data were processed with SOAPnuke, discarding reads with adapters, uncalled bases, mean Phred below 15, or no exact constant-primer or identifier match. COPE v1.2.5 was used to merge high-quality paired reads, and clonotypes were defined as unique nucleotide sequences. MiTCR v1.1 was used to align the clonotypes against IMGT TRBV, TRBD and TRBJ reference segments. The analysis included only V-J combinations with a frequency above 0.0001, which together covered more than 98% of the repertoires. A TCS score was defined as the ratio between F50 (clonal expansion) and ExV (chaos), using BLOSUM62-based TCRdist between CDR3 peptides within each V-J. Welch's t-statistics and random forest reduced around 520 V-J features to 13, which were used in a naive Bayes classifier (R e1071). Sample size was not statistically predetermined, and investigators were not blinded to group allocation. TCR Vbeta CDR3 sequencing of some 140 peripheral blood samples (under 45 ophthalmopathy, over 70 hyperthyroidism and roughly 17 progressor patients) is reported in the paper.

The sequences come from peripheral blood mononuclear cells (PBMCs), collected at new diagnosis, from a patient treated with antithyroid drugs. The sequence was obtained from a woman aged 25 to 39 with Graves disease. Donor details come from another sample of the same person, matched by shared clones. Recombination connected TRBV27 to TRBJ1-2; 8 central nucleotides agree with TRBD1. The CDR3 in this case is CASSPQDRVGYGYTF. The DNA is TGTGCCAGCAGTCCCCAGGACAGGGTGGGCTATGGCTACACCTTC.